This TCR beta chain was recovered during a study of T cells in Graves' hyperthyroidism and ophthalmopathy. Regarding the study as a whole: Most clonotypes expanded in thyroid above 0.001 were likewise present in blood. Ophthalmopathy got predicted by the model a median 6.5 months before its onset.

Aged 18 to 65, the patients had hyperthyroidism that was newly diagnosed and had lasted under 2 months. This clonotype has more than one count but fewer than ten. The target antigen is unknown. Amplified regions were TCR beta CDR3 sequences from RNA transcripts. The primer set for the first-round RT-PCR of the TCR CDR3 was HTBI. TCRdb fed the multiplex PCR reads into MiXCR, producing one record per CDR3 protein. The data show roughly 100,000 distinct CDR3 sequences, just over 50% seen once. CDR3 length equals 11 residues. The germline V gene encodes CDR1 SGHTA and CDR2 FQGNSA. Between the trimmed V and J ends, which lost 2 bases and 10 bases, there was a span of 6 bases.

The specimen was blood. This TCR was sampled from a woman in her 40s with Graves' hyperthyroidism. V is TRBV7-2 and J is TRBJ1-5, with D unresolved. The CDR3 DNA reads as TGTGCCAGCAGCTTAAGATCCCCCCAGCATTTT. This translates into CASSLRSPQHF.